Listed below are T cell receptor beta chains from one sample, sequenced in a study of CXCR3-negative and CXCR3-positive naive CD8 T cells. TCRdb reprocessed the 5' RACE reads and stores each CDR3 protein as one record, lacking DNA. The sample totals about 39,000 distinct CDR3 sequences. Sequencing input: naive CXCR3- CD8+ T cells from blood. Source of these receptors: a human donor in good health. Some clones in this sample may be carry-over from other donors' samples. Both conserved end residues are part of each CDR3. Some rows mark clone size as missing; the rest say once, few, many or name a class of expanded clone.

V gene,clone size,J gene,CDR3 protein
TRBV9,.,TRBJ2-5,CASSPTGKETQYF
TRBV20-1,.,TRBJ2-7,CSAKGTATYEQYF
TRBV11-2,.,TRBJ2-7,CASRGLPNEQYF
TRBV5-5,.,TRBJ1-1,CASSQGTGDDIF
TRBV28,.,TRBJ1-5,CASSFVGSNQPQHF
TRBV7-9,.,TRBJ2-7,CASVQAGASYEQYF
TRBV2,.,TRBJ2-5,CASRSWGEWGETQYF
TRBV7-3,.,TRBJ1-1,CASSLSQGVGTEAFF
TRBV12-3/TRBV12-4,.,TRBJ2-1,CASSLGGALYNEQFF
TRBV5-7,.,TRBJ1-5,CASSPDRGNQPQHF
TRBV2,.,TRBJ2-3,CATDNLGREKNTDTQYF
TRBV4-2,.,TRBJ2-5,CASSQDDFRSSGNQETQYF
TRBV6-5,.,TRBJ1-2,CASSLRPLYGYTF
TRBV5-1,.,TRBJ1-1,CASSLGRTGTPGDTEAFF
TRBV7-6,.,TRBJ1-1,CASSLVPPSGTEAFF
TRBV7-8,.,TRBJ2-1,CASSSRTETNNEQFF
TRBV7-8,.,TRBJ2-7,CASSSSSYEQYF
TRBV5-1,.,TRBJ2-1,CASSFDGGNDEQFF
TRBV5-1,.,TRBJ2-7,CASSLGTSLSYEQYF
TRBV11-2,.,TRBJ2-3,CASSPALTDTQYF
TRBV6-1,.,TRBJ2-5,CASSRHQETQYF
TRBV29-1,.,TRBJ1-4,CSVPQGAELFF
TRBV7-2,.,TRBJ1-5,CASSLVVTYQPQHF
TRBV12-3/TRBV12-4,.,TRBJ2-5,CASSGVGMEETQYF
TRBV7-6,medium-sized,TRBJ2-2,CASSLSGNTGELFF